One and the same sample provided the 24 T cell receptor beta chains below, sequenced in a study of identical twins. TCRdb ran MiXCR on the 5' RACE reads and lists one entry per CDR3 protein. The sample comprises some 500,000 distinct CDR3 sequences, roughly 13% of which are singletons, and approximately 1% rests with the top ten. This same sample was also part of a study on yellow fever vaccine responses in identical twins.

Sequenced input: CD4+ T cells sorted from blood. These receptors were obtained from a woman under 30 in good health.

This clonotype was found many times. The V call is TRBV29-1, the J call TRBJ2-7; no clear D gene. The CDR3 runs 11 residues. Germline loops: CDR1 SQVTM, CDR2 ANQGSEA. Trimming pared 5 bases from V and 7 bases from J, leaving 12 bases between. The CDR3 here is CSVSADGEQYF. Written as DNA, the CDR3 is TGCAGCGTTTCGGCGGACGGAGAGCAGTACTTC.

This clonotype turned up a few times. The chain links TRBV2 to TRBJ1-2, with unresolved D. The CDR3 is 11 residues long. Trimming pared 6 bases from V and 5 bases from J, leaving 7 bases between. Germline V lookup: CDR1 SNHLY, CDR2 FYNNEI. The CDR3 DNA sequence: TGTGCCAGCAGCGCGCTGTATGGCTACACCTTC. As protein: CASSALYGYTF.

The chain joins TRBV2 to TRBJ2-7, with D uncertain. CDR1 is SNHLY and CDR2 is FYNNEI in the germline V gene. This CDR3 has 10 residues. Trimming took 8 bases from V and 6 from J, leaving 8 bases between them. CDR3 bases: TGTGCCAGCTGCTGTCCCGAGCAGTACTTC. This sequence encodes CASCCPEQYF.

V gene TRBV6-4 combines with J gene TRBJ2-3; D possibly corresponds to TRBD2 (5 bases). V lost 3 bases and J 6 bases, leaving 13 bases between the germline ends. This CDR3 has 14 amino acids. Germline V gene lookup returns CDR1 MRHNA and CDR2 SNTAGT. CDR3 DNA: TGTGCCAGCAGTGAAGTAGGGAGCTTCGATACGCAGTATTTT. Protein sequence: CASSEVGSFDTQYF.

With regard to this clonotype: This may be a read error: a much more frequent sequence differs by one nucleotide. The chain links TRBV12-3 or TRBV12-4 to TRBJ2-3, with D unresolved. This CDR3 spans 11 amino acids. The V and J ends lost 6 bases and 6 bases respectively, with 7 bases between them. As DNA, the CDR3 is TGTGCCAGCAGGCCCGGGGATACGCAGTATTTT. As protein: CASRPGDTQYF.

This clonotype was seen repeatedly, ten times or more. The rearrangement links TRBV6-2 or TRBV6-3 to TRBJ2-1, with 7 bases lining up with TRBD1. CDR3 length: 15 residues. Germline V gives CDR1 MNHEY, CDR2 SVGEGT. The V gene end was trimmed by 4 bases and the J gene end by 5 bases; junction bases not matched to a gene: 8. The CDR3 region is CASSSGTVSNNEQFF. The CDR3 DNA sequence: TGTGCCAGCAGTTCGGGGACAGTATCTAACAATGAGCAGTTCTTC.

This clonotype has a handful of counts. The J gene is TRBJ2-3, the V gene TRBV28; D gene uncertain. Germline CDR1 and CDR2: MDHEN and SYDVKM. This CDR3 contains 15 residues. V was clipped by 5 bases and J by 2 bases, with 14 bases between them. CDR3 sequence: CASSTITDHTDTQYF. The CDR3 nucleotides read TGTGCCAGCAGTACGATCACCGACCACACAGATACGCAGTATTTT.

This rearrangement joins TRBV12-3 or TRBV12-4 to TRBJ1-4, with a tentative D call TRBD1 (6 bases). The CDR3 length is 14 residues. Trimming left V 4 bases short and J 15 bases short, with 21 bases between. CDR3 coding DNA: TGTGCCAGCAGTTCCGACCTACAGGGTCGGGAGGTGTTTTTT. Protein: CASSSDLQGREVFF.

This clonotype was detected ten times or more. The J gene is TRBJ2-7, the V gene TRBV12-3 or TRBV12-4, with 8 bases that match TRBD2. Trimming removed 6 bases from V and 0 bases from J; junction bases left unmatched: 7. This CDR3 has 15 amino acids. CDR3 in amino acids: CASSQIRGGSYEQYF. The CDR3 coding sequence is TGTGCCAGCAGCCAGATACGGGGGGGCTCCTACGAGCAGTACTTC.

A few counts support this clonotype. The chain carries TRBV6-1 and TRBJ1-2; maybe TRBD1 (5 bases). V was trimmed by 4 bases and J by 7 bases, leaving 22 bases between them. Germline lookup yields CDR1 MNHNS and CDR2 SASEGT. This CDR3 has 16 amino acids. The chain's CDR3 is CASSALRPSGLRGYTF. As DNA, the CDR3 is TGTGCCAGCAGTGCCCTTAGACCTTCAGGGCTTCGTGGCTACACCTTC.

Ten or more counts support this clonotype. The rearrangement joins TRBV20-1 to TRBJ2-3, with 8 bases that match TRBD2. Germline assignment: CDR1 DFQATT and CDR2 SNEGSKA (reference sequence). This CDR3 region has 15 residues. Trimming removed 1 base from V and 6 bases from J; junction bases left unmatched: 9. CDR3 sequence (DNA): TGCAGTGCTAGAGTGGGCGGGGGGCGAAAGGATACGCAGTATTTT. Encoded protein: CSARVGGGRKDTQYF.

This clonotype was seen only a few times. The chain carries TRBV7-2 and TRBJ2-3; D gene ambiguous. The CDR3 is made up of 12 amino acids. Trimming took 4 bases from V and 6 from J, leaving 8 bases between them. The germline CDR1 and CDR2 sequences are SGHTA and FQGNSA. The CDR3 region has the DNA TGTGCCAGCAGCTACTCGGTGGATACGCAGTATTTT. Translated, it gives CASSYSVDTQYF.

J is TRBJ1-6 and V is TRBV5-1; 8 bases line up with TRBD1. From germline, CDR1 is SGHRS and CDR2 YFSETQ. Germline trimming cut 4 bases from V and 8 bases from J; bases unmatched to any gene: 11. The CDR3 is 16 amino acids. CDR3 DNA sequence: TGCGCCAGCAGCCTACAACCGGACAGGGATCATTCACCCCTCCACTTT. It yields the protein CASSLQPDRDHSPLHF.

This clonotype has just a few counts. This chain links TRBV20-1 with TRBJ1-5; D is possibly TRBD1 (5 bases). Germline V gene sequence: CDR1 DFQATT, CDR2 SNEGSKA (reference sequence). The length of the CDR3 is 16 residues. V shed 3 bases and J shed 0 bases, with 15 bases lying between them. The CDR3 coding sequence is TGCAGTGCTAGGGGGACCGACACCTTTAGCAATCAGCCCCAGCATTTT. Translating it yields CSARGTDTFSNQPQHF.

This clonotype appeared a few times. The gene calls are TRBV7-2 and TRBJ1-5; D gene uncertain. This CDR3 comprises 15 residues. V was pared by 1 base and J by 6 bases, with 13 bases between. CDR1 SGHTA and CDR2 FQGNSA come from the germline V gene. As DNA, the CDR3 is TGTGCCAGCAGCTTAGGTTCTCAATTAGGTCAGCCCCAGCATTTT. Translated, it gives CASSLGSQLGQPQHF. Using reference TRBV7-2 and TRBJ1-5 for the parts outside the CDR3, the full variable domain is GAGVSQSPSNKVTEKGKDVELRCDPISGHTALYWYRQSLGQGLEFLIYFQGNSAPDKSGLPSDRFSAERTGGSVSTLTIQRTQQEDSAVYLCASSLGSQLGQPQHFGDGTRLSIL.

The CDR3 nucleotides are TGTGCCAGCAGCCAAACCCCGACGGGGCTAGCGGGATCCTACAATGAGCAGTTCTTC. This encodes CASSQTPTGLAGSYNEQFF. The J gene is TRBJ2-1, the V gene TRBV3-1; 9 positions agree with TRBD2. CDR1 LGHDT and CDR2 YNNKEL come from the germline V gene (reference sequence). The CDR3 is 19 amino acids. The V gene end was trimmed by 2 bases and the J gene end by 1 base; junction bases not matched to a gene: 12.

This clonotype was recorded many times. Sequence at one end of the junction differs from germline and may be a read error. CDR3 coding DNA: TGTGCTAGCAGCCCCGGGACTAGCACCAACCAGTACTTC. It specifies CASSPGTSTNQYF. The rearrangement links TRBV7-7 to TRBJ2-5; the match to TRBD2 covers 9 bases. CDR3 length: 13 residues. Germline CDR1 is SSHAT and CDR2 is FNYEAQ (reference sequence).

This clonotype was detected only a few times. This chain links TRBV6-1 with TRBJ2-7, with D maybe TRBD1 (6 bases). This CDR3 is 13 amino acids long. The germline gives CDR1 MNHNS, CDR2 SASEGT. As DNA, the CDR3 is TGTGCGATGGCGAGGGGGAACTCCTACGAGCAGTACTTC. Its translation: CAMARGNSYEQYF.

This clonotype was seen a few times. J is TRBJ2-3 and V is TRBV28; TRBD2 matches at 9 bases. Germline CDR1 is MDHEN and CDR2 is SYDVKM. V shed 1 base and J 7 bases; nucleotides not matched to a gene: 9. The CDR3 has 16 amino acids. The CDR3 DNA follows: TGTGCCAGCAGTTTATCATCTAGCGGGATGGGAAATACGCAGTATTTT. It translates to CASSLSSSGMGNTQYF. The entire variable domain, with the rest obtained from reference TRBV28 and TRBJ2-3, is as follows: DVKVTQSSRYLVKRTGEKVFLECVQDMDHENMFWYRQDPGLGLRLIYFSYDVKMKEKGDIPEGYSVSREKKERFSLILESASTNQTSMYLCASSLSSSGMGNTQYFGPGTRLTVL.

The chain has TRBV27 and TRBJ1-2; 9 bases are a match to TRBD1. Trimming cost V 7 bases and J 2 bases; bases outside gene matches: 2. The CDR3 has 13 residues. The germline V gene has CDR1 MNHEY and CDR2 SMNVEV (reference sequence). This CDR3 is CASTGQGNYGYTF. CDR3 DNA: TGTGCCAGCACGGGACAGGGCAACTATGGCTACACCTTC.

The chain uses TRBV2 and TRBJ2-5, with 9 positions matching TRBD1. The CDR3 has 17 residues. Germline CDR1 reads SNHLY; CDR2 reads FYNNEI. J was trimmed by 5 bases and V by 5 bases; bases with no gene match: 15. CDR3 amino acids: CASSQPRDRVASETQYF. CDR3 nucleotides: TGTGCCAGCAGTCAGCCCCGGGACAGGGTCGCGTCGGAGACCCAGTACTTC.

This clonotype was counted only a few times. The V call is TRBV7-2, the J call TRBJ2-3; D unclear. Trimming pared 1 base from V and 5 bases from J, leaving 7 bases between. This CDR3 comprises 13 residues. Per the germline V gene, CDR1 is SGHTA and CDR2 is FQGNSA. As DNA, the CDR3 is TGTGCCAGCAGCTTAGGATGGCAAGATACGCAGTATTTT. Protein sequence: CASSLGWQDTQYF.

This clonotype was seen a handful of times. The chain has TRBV6-6 and TRBJ2-7, with 10 bases matching TRBD1. The V gene's germline CDR1 is MNHNY and CDR2 SVGAGI (reference sequence). CDR3 length: 13 amino acids. J gave up 4 bases and V 10 bases, and 7 bases lay outside the gene matches. The CDR3 DNA reads as TGTGCCACCGAGAGGGACAGGGGTTACGAGCAGTACTTC. Translated, it gives CATERDRGYEQYF.

A few counts support this clonotype. The chain recombines TRBV20-1 with TRBJ1-2; D uncertain. Germline lookup yields CDR1 DFQATT and CDR2 SNEGSKA (reference sequence). V was pared by 4 bases and J by 6 bases, with 12 bases between. The CDR3 has 12 amino acids. CDR3 in DNA: TGCAGTGCTACACCCGAGTACGATGGCTACACCTTC. Residues: CSATPEYDGYTF.